The present entry profiles one TCR beta chain with its context. Its antigen is unidentified. Additional DNA sequences in this sample encode the identical CDR3. The data are from a study of cytomegalovirus exposure and HLA in healthy donors. Between the trimmed V and J ends, which lost 3 bases and 4 bases, there was a span of 15 bases. CDR3 length: 15 amino acids. Germline lookup yields CDR1 MNHNS and CDR2 SASEGT. Study observations and caveats: Analyses of presence/absence relied on an assumption of roughly uniform sequencing depth across donors.

This PCR relied on a set of 60 Vbeta primers and 13 Jbeta primers. The repertoire was sequenced with immunoSEQ multiplex PCR; TCRdb's copy has only in-frame clones and lacks some. This repertoire shows about 190,000 clones, around 80% found once; its top ten account for approximately 0.99%. The chain couples TRBV6-1 to TRBJ1-2, with D perhaps matching TRBD1 (5 bases). The TCR comes from a woman aged 40 to 50 in good health and CMV-seronegative. Specimen: PBMCs. CDR3 in DNA: TGTGCCAGCAGTGAGCCCCGGGGAGGGACCTATGGCTACACCTTC. It specifies CASSEPRGGTYGYTF.